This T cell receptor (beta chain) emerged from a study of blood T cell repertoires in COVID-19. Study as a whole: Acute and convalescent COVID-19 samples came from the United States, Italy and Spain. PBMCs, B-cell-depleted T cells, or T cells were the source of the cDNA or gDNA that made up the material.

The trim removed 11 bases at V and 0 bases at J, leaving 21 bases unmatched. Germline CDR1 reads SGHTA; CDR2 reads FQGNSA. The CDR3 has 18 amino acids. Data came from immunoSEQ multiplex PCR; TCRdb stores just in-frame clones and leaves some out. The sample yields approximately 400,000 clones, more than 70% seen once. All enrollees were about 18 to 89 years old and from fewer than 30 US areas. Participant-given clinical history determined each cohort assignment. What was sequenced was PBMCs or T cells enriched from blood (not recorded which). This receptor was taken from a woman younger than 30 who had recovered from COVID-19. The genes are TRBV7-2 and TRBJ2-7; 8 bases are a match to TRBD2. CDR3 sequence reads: CAYAEYLLAVGSSYEQYF. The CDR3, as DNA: TGTGCCTACGCAGAATACTTACTAGCGGTTGGGAGCTCCTACGAGCAGTACTTC.